The 12 T cell receptor beta chains in this list originate from one sample, sequenced in a study of CD8+ T cells in alopecia areata (dated by TCRdb to about 2018). To prepare the library, the immunoSEQ multiplex PCR assay was applied. To provide template for TCR sequencing, every sample had RNA extracted and reverse transcribed into cDNA. This is the immuneACCESS table as TCRdb keeps it, with only in-frame sequences that have V and J called. A part of the clones is gone; compared with another copy, unresolved V genes explain less than half, and the rest is unexplained. In all, the sample holds 90,000 to 130,000 clones, and about 50% of those were seen once. The top ten clones comprise over 20% of the sample. Sequencing was carried out using NKG2D-low CD8+ T cells sorted from blood. According to the study, the label for this sample's cell subset or site signals: sorted CD8+ NKG2D-low blood T cells. These receptors were obtained from a human donor with alopecia areata.

The chain has TRBV5-6 and TRBJ2-1; 9 bases are a match to TRBD2. This CDR3 is built from 15 residues. Germline lookup yields CDR1 SGHDT and CDR2 YYEEEE. V shed 2 bases, J shed 5 bases, and the junction held 5 bases outside the gene matches. Written as DNA, the CDR3 is TGTGCCAGCAGCTTCGGGACTAGCAGCCACAATGAGCAGTTCTTC. The encoded protein is CASSFGTSSHNEQFF.

V is TRBV10-2 and J is TRBJ1-5; no clear D. Trimming removed 2 bases at V and 4 bases at J, with 9 bases between. CDR1 and CDR2 from the germline V gene are WSHSY and SAAADI. The CDR3 length is 14 residues. The CDR3 bases are TGCGCCAGCAGTGAGAGTGTACGGAATCAGCCCCAGCATTTT. It is translated as CASSESVRNQPQHF.

This clone came up once. CDR3: CASSIGRTAGVGADTQYF. CDR3 nucleotide sequence: TGTGCCAGTAGTATAGGCCGGACAGCGGGAGTAGGCGCAGATACGCAGTATTTT. J is TRBJ2-3 and V is TRBV19; the match to TRBD2 covers 8 bases. Germline V lookup: CDR1 LNHDA, CDR2 SQIVND (reference sequence). CDR3 length: 18 amino acids. V lost 1 base, J lost 4 bases, and 13 bases stayed unmatched.

This clone was seen a few times. Other DNA sequences in this specimen translate into the identical CDR3. The chain uses TRBV2 and TRBJ1-5; D might be TRBD1 (6 bases). V was clipped by 0 bases and J by 0 bases, with 12 bases between them. The CDR3 has 17 amino acids. CDR1 is SNHLY, CDR2 FYNNEI, per germline. The CDR3 loop reads CASSEAGRGYSNQPQHF. The DNA of the CDR3 is TGTGCCAGCAGTGAAGCGGGCAGGGGATATAGCAATCAGCCCCAGCATTTT. The whole variable domain, remainder taken from reference TRBV2 and TRBJ1-5, is EPEVTQTPSHQVTQMGQEVILRCVPISNHLYFYWYRQILGQKVEFLVSFYNNEISEKSEIFDDQFSVERPDGSNFTLKIRSTKLEDSAMYFCASSEAGRGYSNQPQHFGDGTRLSIL.

The CDR3 reads CASSQDWGSTGELFF. The CDR3, as DNA: TGTGCCAGCAGCCAAGATTGGGGGAGTACCGGGGAGCTGTTTTTT. This sequence joins TRBV4-2 and TRBJ2-2; D may match TRBD1 or TRBD2 (5 bases each). The CDR3 has 15 amino acids. Germline V gene sequence: CDR1 LGHNA, CDR2 YNFKEQ. Trimming took off 0 bases at V and 5 bases at J, with 10 bases between the two ends.

V is TRBV28 and J is TRBJ2-7; tentative D call: TRBD1 (6 bases). The CDR3 contains 17 residues. The V end was cut by 2 bases, the J end by 2 bases, with 19 bases between. CDR1 MDHEN and CDR2 SYDVKM come from the germline V gene. The chain's CDR3 is CASSLPSTGKRTYEQYF. The CDR3 nucleotides read TGTGCCAGCAGTTTACCCTCAACAGGGAAAAGGACCTACGAGCAGTACTTC.

The chain employs TRBV6-6 and TRBJ2-1, with a possible D match to TRBD2 (6 bases). Germline V gene lookup returns CDR1 MNHNY and CDR2 SVGAGI (reference sequence). Trimming removed 8 bases from V and 7 bases from J, with 15 bases in between. The CDR3 spans 13 residues. The CDR3 protein is CASDPVGTNEQFF. In DNA, the CDR3 is TGTGCCAGCGATCCGGTCGGGACTAATGAGCAGTTCTTC.

The rearrangement uses TRBV5-4 and TRBJ2-7; 7 bases are shared with TRBD2. CDR1 is SGHNT, CDR2 YYREEE, per germline (reference sequence). The CDR3 loop spans 12 amino acids. Losses at the gene ends were 2 bases for V and 7 bases for J; bases not matched to a gene: 3. CDR3 sequence (DNA): TGTGCCAGCAGCTTTTGGGGGGGAGAGCAGTACTTC. Its protein is CASSFWGGEQYF.

The genes are TRBV5-1 and TRBJ2-7; D may correspond to TRBD1 or TRBD2 (5 bases each). The V and J ends lost 3 bases and 3 bases respectively, with 13 bases between them. The CDR3 is 14 residues long. Germline V lookup: CDR1 SGHRS, CDR2 YFSETQ. The CDR3 region is CASSWGTGNYEQYF. The CDR3 DNA reads as TGCGCCAGCAGCTGGGGGACGGGGAACTACGAGCAGTACTTC.

The rearrangement joins TRBV2 to TRBJ2-2; D not resolved. Germline V gene lookup returns CDR1 SNHLY and CDR2 FYNNEI. CDR3 length: 13 amino acids. V shed 8 bases and J shed 3 bases, with 10 bases lying between them. The CDR3 is CASPIRDTGELFF. The DNA for the CDR3 is TGTGCCAGCCCTATTCGGGACACCGGGGAGCTGTTTTTT.

This chain joins TRBV28 and TRBJ2-7; D remains ambiguous. The V gene's germline CDR1 is MDHEN and CDR2 SYDVKM. With 8 bases removed from V and 5 bases from J, the gap between germline ends came to 13 bases. This CDR3 contains 12 residues. CDR3 sequence reads: CASSPGPDEQYF. As DNA, the CDR3 is TGTGCCAGCTCCCCTGGGCCTGACGAGCAGTACTTC.

The chain recombines TRBV7-3 with TRBJ2-1, with D unclear. The V end lost 1 base, the J end lost 7 bases, and 11 bases lay between the germline ends. The CDR3 runs 14 residues. The germline CDR1 and CDR2 sequences are SGHTA and FQGTGA. The CDR3 sequence is CASSLIGLGNEQFF. As DNA, the CDR3 is TGTGCCAGCAGCTTAATAGGTCTAGGGAATGAGCAGTTCTTC.